This T cell receptor beta chain was retrieved from a study of T cell repertoires in cytomegalovirus infection. This clonotype has more than one count but fewer than ten. Its antigen remains unknown. TCRdb re-called the reads with MiXCR, one entry per CDR3 protein. The top ten clones hold approximately 25% of a sample with fewer than 65,000 distinct CDR3 sequences, 20% of them seen once. CDR1 and CDR2 (germline): SGHAT, FQNNGV. Trimming pared 7 bases from V and 2 bases from J, leaving 9 bases between. The CDR3 has 12 amino acids. The TCR originated in a human donor in good health (CMV status not recorded). Some clones in this sample may be carry-over from other donors' samples. The chain has TRBV11-2 and TRBJ2-7, with D possibly matching TRBD2 (5 bases). The starting material was CD8+ T cells from cultured PBMCs, obtained from culture after CMV antigen stimulation. The CDR3 is CASTTGTYEQYF. CDR3 DNA: TGTGCCAGCACGACCGGGACCTACGAGCAGTACTTC.